This TCR beta chain was obtained from a study of cytomegalovirus exposure and HLA in healthy donors. Produced via immunoSEQ multiplex PCR; TCRdb's table is partial and in-frame only. The table records 150,000 to 200,000 clones, about 81% of them present only once. This clone was seen a few times. Sequenced input: PBMCs. The sequence came from a woman aged 30 to 39 in good health and CMV-seronegative.

In nucleotides, the CDR3 is TGTGCCAGTGGACCGACAGGGGGCCGATCGGAAGCTTTCTTT. Its protein product is CASGPTGGRSEAFF. The V gene is TRBV19, the J gene TRBJ1-1; 10 bases match TRBD1. This CDR3 region has 14 residues. V dropped 8 bases and J dropped 8; count of bases not matched to a gene: 11. Germline CDR1 is LNHDA and CDR2 is SQIVND (reference sequence).